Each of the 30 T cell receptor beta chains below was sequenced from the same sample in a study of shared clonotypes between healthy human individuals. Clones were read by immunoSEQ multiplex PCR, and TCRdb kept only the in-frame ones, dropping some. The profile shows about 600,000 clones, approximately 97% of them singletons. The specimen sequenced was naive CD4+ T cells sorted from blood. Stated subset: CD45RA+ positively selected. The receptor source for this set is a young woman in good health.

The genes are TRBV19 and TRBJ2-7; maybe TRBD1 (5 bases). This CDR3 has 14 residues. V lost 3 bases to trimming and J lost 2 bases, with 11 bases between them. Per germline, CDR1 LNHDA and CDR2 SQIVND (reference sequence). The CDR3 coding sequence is TGTGCCAGTAGTATGCCAGGGCTAACCTACGAGCAGTACTTC. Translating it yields CASSMPGLTYEQYF.

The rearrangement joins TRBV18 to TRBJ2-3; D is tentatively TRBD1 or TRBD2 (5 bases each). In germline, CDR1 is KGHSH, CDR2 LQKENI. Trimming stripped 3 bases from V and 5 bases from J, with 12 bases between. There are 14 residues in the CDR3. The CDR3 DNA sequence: TGTGCCAGCTCACCGGTGGGAGACAGAGATACGCAGTATTTT. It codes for CASSPVGDRDTQYF.

CDR3 region: CSVGSQDINTGELFF. The CDR3 region has the DNA TGCAGCGTCGGGAGTCAGGACATTAACACCGGGGAGCTGTTTTTT. This chain uses TRBV29-1 with TRBJ2-2; a possible D gene is TRBD2 (6 bases). The CDR3 spans 15 residues. Trimming stripped 6 bases from V and 2 bases from J, with 16 bases between. The germline V gene has CDR1 SQVTM and CDR2 ANQGSEA.

This CDR3 reads CASSVAGGGTGELFF. The CDR3 nucleotides read TGTGCCAGCAGCGTAGCGGGAGGCGGCACCGGGGAGCTGTTTTTT. The chain has TRBV5-4 and TRBJ2-2; 10 bases fit TRBD2. CDR1 and CDR2 from the germline V gene are SGHNT and YYREEE (reference sequence). The V gene end was trimmed by 4 bases and the J gene end by 4 bases; junction bases not matched to a gene: 4. The length of the CDR3 is 15 residues.

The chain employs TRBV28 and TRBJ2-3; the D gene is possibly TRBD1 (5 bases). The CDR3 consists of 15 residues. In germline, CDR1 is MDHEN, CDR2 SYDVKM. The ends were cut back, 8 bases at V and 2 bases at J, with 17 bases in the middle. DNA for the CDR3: TGTGCCAGCCTACCAGGGTTCACCTCCACAGATACGCAGTATTTT. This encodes CASLPGFTSTDTQYF.

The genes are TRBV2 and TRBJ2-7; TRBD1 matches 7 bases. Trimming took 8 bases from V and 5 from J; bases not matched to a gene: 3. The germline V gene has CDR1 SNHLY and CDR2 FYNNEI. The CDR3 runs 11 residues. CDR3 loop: CASLGQHEQYF. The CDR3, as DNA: TGTGCCAGCCTGGGACAGCACGAGCAGTACTTC.

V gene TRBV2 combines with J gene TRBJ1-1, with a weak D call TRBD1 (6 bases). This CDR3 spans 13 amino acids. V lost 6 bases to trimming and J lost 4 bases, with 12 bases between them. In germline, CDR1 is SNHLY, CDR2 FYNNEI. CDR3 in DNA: TGTGCCAGCAGCAACCAGGGGCGCACTGAAGCTTTCTTT. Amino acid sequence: CASSNQGRTEAFF. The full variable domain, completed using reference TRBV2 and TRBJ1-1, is EPEVTQTPSHQVTQMGQEVILRCVPISNHLYFYWYRQILGQKVEFLVSFYNNEISEKSEIFDDQFSVERPDGSNFTLKIRSTKLEDSAMYFCASSNQGRTEAFFGQGTRLTVV.

CDR3 sequence reads: CAIRGGSYNEQFF. DNA of the CDR3: TGTGCCATCCGAGGGGGCTCCTACAATGAGCAGTTCTTC. This chain uses TRBV10-3 with TRBJ2-1; a weak D match, TRBD1 (6 bases). V lost 8 bases to trimming and J lost 0 bases, with 8 bases between them. The CDR3 totals 13 residues. Looked up from germline, CDR1 is ENHRY and CDR2 is SYGVKD.

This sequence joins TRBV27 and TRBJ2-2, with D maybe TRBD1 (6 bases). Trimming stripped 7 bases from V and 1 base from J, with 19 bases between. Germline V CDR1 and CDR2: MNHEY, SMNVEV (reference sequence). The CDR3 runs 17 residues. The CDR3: CASTTVGQLLNTGELFF. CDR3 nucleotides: TGTGCCAGCACCACGGTGGGACAACTATTGAACACCGGGGAGCTGTTTTTT.

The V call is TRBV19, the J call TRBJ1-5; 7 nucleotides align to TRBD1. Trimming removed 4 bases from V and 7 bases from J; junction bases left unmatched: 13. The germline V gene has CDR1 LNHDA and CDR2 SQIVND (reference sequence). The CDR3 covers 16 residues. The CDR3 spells CASSNTQGGRRQPQHF. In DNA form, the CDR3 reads TGTGCCAGTAGTAACACTCAGGGGGGCAGGCGACAGCCCCAGCATTTT.

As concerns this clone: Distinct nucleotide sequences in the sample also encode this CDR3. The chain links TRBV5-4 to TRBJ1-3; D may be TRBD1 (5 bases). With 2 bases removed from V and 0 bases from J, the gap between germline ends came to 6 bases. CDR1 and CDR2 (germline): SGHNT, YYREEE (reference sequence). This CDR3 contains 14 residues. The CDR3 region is CASSLTGSGNTIYF. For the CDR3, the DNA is TGTGCCAGCAGCTTAACAGGCTCTGGAAACACCATATATTTT.

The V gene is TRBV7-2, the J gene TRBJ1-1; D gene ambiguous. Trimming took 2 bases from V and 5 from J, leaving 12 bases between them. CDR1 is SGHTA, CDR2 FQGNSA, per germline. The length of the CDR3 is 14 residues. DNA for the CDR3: TGTGCCAGCAGCTTAAGGGCGGGTGGAACTGAAGCTTTCTTT. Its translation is CASSLRAGGTEAFF.

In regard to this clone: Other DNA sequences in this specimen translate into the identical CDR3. The CDR3, as DNA: TGTGCCAGCAGTACACCGGGACAGAACACTGAAGCTTTCTTT. Its translation is CASSTPGQNTEAFF. The chain couples TRBV28 to TRBJ1-1; tentative D call: TRBD1 (6 bases). V gave up 5 bases and J gave up 1 base, with 11 bases separating them. The CDR3 contains 14 residues. Germline CDR1 reads MDHEN; CDR2 reads SYDVKM. Combining the CDR3 with reference TRBV28 and TRBJ1-1 gives the whole variable domain DVKVTQSSRYLVKRTGEKVFLECVQDMDHENMFWYRQDPGLGLRLIYFSYDVKMKEKGDIPEGYSVSREKKERFSLILESASTNQTSMYLCASSTPGQNTEAFFGQGTRLTVV.

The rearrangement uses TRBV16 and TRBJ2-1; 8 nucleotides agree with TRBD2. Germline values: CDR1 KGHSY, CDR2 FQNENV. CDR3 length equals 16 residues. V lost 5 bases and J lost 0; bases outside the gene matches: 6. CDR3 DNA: TGTGCCAGCAGCTCATCCGGGACTAGCTCCTACAATGAGCAGTTCTTC. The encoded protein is CASSSSGTSSYNEQFF.

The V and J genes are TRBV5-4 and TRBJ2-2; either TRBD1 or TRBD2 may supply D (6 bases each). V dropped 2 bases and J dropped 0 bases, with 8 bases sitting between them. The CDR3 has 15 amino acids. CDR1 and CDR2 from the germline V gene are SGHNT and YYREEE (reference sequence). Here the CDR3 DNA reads TGTGCCAGCAGCTTCGGGGGCCCGAACACCGGGGAGCTGTTTTTT. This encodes CASSFGGPNTGELFF.

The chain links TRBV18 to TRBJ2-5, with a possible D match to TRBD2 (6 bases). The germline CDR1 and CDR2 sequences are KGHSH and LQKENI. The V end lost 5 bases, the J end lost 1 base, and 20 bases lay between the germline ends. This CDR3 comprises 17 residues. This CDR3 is CASSMTGTVAPQETQYF. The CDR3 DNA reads TGTGCCAGCTCAATGACCGGGACTGTCGCCCCCCAAGAGACCCAGTACTTC.

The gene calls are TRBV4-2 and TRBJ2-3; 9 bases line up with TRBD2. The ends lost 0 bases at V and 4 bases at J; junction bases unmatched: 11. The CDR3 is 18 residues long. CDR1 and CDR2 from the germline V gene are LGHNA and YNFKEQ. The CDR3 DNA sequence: TGTGCCAGCAGCCAAGAACCCGCGGGACTAGCCGAGTCAGATACGCAGTATTTT. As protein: CASSQEPAGLAESDTQYF.

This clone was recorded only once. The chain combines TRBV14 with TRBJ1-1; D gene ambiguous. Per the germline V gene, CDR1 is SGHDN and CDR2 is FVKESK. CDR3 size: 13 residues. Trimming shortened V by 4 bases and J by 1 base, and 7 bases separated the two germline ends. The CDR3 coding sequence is TGTGCCAGCAGCCTGTCGCGGAACACTGAAGCTTTCTTT. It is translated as CASSLSRNTEAFF. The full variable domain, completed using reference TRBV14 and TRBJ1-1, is EAGVTQFPSHSVIEKGQTVTLRCDPISGHDNLYWYRRVMGKEIKFLLHFVKESKQDESGMPNNRFLAERTGGTYSTLKVQPAELEDSGVYFCASSLSRNTEAFFGQGTRLTVV.

The CDR3 DNA follows: TGTGCCAGCTCGACGAGATCCCTCGGGGAGCTGTTTTTT. This gives the protein CASSTRSLGELFF. The V and J genes are TRBV28 and TRBJ2-2; D unclear. The germline V and J ends were trimmed by 8 bases and 7 bases, with 14 bases remaining between them. The CDR3 length is 13 residues. CDR1 is MDHEN, CDR2 SYDVKM, per germline.

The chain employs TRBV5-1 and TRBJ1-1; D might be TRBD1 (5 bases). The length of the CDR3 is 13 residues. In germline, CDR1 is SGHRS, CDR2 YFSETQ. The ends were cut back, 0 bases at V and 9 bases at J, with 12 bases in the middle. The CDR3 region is CASSLAGGSQAFF. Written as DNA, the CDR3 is TGCGCCAGCAGCTTGGCTGGGGGATCCCAAGCTTTCTTT. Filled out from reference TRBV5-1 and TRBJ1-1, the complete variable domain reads KAGVTQTPRYLIKTRGQQVTLSCSPISGHRSVSWYQQTPGQGLQFLFEYFSETQRNKGNFPGRFSGRQFSNSRSEMNVSTLELGDSALYLCASSLAGGSQAFFGQGTRLTVV.

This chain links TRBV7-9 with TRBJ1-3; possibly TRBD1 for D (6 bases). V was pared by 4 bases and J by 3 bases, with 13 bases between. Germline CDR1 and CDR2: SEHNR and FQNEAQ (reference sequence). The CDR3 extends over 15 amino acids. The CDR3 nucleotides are TGTGCCAGCAGCTCTCTCGGACAGATTGGAAACACCATATATTTT. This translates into CASSSLGQIGNTIYF.

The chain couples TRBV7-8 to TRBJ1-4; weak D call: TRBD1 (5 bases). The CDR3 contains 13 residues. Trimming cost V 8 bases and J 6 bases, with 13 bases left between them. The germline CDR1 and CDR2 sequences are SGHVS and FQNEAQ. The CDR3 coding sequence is TGTGCCAGCTCCCGGGGGGTGTATGAAAAACTGTTTTTT. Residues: CASSRGVYEKLFF.

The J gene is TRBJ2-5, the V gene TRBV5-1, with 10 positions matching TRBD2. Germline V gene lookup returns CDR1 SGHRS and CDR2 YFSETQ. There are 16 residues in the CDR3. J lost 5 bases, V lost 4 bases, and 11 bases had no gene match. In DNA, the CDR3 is TGCGCCAGCAGCCAGAATAGCGGGAGGTTCGGTGAGACCCAGTACTTC. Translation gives CASSQNSGRFGETQYF. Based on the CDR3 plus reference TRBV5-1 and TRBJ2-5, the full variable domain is KAGVTQTPRYLIKTRGQQVTLSCSPISGHRSVSWYQQTPGQGLQFLFEYFSETQRNKGNFPGRFSGRQFSNSRSEMNVSTLELGDSALYLCASSQNSGRFGETQYFGPGTRLLVL.

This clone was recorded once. The CDR3 bases are TGTGCCAGCAGCCCGGGGGGCCTTAATGAAAAACTGTTTTTT. Translation gives CASSPGGLNEKLFF. The gene calls are TRBV9 and TRBJ1-4; perhaps TRBD1 as D (6 bases). The germline V and J ends were trimmed by 4 bases and 4 bases, with 11 bases remaining between them. This CDR3 comprises 14 residues. Per germline, CDR1 SGDLS and CDR2 YYNGEE.

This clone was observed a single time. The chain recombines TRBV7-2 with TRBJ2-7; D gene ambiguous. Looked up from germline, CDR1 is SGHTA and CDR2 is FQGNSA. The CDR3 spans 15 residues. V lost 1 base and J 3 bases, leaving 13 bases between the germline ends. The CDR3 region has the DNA TGTGCCAGCAGCTTAGATGGCGGCCCTTACTACGAGCAGTACTTC. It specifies CASSLDGGPYYEQYF.

CDR3 sequence (DNA): TGTGCCAGCGGAGGTTTCGGTCAGCCCCAGCATTTT. Translated, it gives CASGGFGQPQHF. The J gene is TRBJ1-5, the V gene TRBV7-8; D is ambiguous. Germline V gene lookup returns CDR1 SGHVS and CDR2 FQNEAQ. V was trimmed by 8 bases and J by 6 bases, leaving 11 bases between them. This CDR3 is built from 12 residues.

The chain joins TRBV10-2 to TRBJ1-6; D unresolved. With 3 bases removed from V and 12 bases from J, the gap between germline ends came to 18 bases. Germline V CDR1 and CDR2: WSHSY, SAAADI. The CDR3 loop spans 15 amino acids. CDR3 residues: CASSDEAPIIRPLHF. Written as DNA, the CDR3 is TGCGCCAGCAGTGATGAGGCTCCTATAATTCGACCCCTCCACTTT.

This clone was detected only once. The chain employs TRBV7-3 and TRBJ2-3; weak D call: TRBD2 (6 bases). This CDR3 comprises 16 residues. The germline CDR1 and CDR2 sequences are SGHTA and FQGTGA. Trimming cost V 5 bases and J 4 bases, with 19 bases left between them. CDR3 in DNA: TGTGCCAGCAGCCCCACCCCACTAGCTGGGGCAGATACGCAGTATTTT. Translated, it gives CASSPTPLAGADTQYF. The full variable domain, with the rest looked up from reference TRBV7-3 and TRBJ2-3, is GAGVSQTPSNKVTEKGKYVELRCDPISGHTALYWYRQSLGQGPEFLIYFQGTGAADDSGLPNDRFFAVRPEGSVSTLKIQRTERGDSAVYLCASSPTPLAGADTQYFGPGTRLTVL.

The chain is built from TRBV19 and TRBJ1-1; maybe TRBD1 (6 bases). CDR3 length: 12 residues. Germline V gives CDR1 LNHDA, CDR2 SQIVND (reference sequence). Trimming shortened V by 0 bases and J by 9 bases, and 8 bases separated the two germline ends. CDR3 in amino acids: CASSIEGHKAFF. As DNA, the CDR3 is TGTGCCAGTAGTATAGAGGGACATAAAGCTTTCTTT.

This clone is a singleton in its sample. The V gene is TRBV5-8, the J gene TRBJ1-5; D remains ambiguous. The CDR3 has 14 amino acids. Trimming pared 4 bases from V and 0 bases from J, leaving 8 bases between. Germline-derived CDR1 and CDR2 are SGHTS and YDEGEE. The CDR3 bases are TGTGCCAGCAGCCTGACATATAGCAATCAGCCCCAGCATTTT. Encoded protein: CASSLTYSNQPQHF.